Detailed here is one TCR beta chain. No antigen is known for it. The sample is drawn from a study of T cell responses to AZD1222 COVID-19 vaccine. Study-level points and caveats: It was only a handful of AZD1222 recipients who were seropositive at baseline.

Trimming shortened V by 1 base and J by 4 bases, and 12 bases separated the two germline ends. The CDR3 has 15 amino acids. CDR1 is LGHNA and CDR2 is YSLEER in the germline V gene. Using immunoSEQ multiplex PCR, the repertoire was profiled, and TCRdb retains in-frame clones only, with some absent. The repertoire has about 160,000 clones, around 93% of them found once; the top ten carry about 1.9%. This TCR was sampled from an adult in good health. The chain combines TRBV4-3 with TRBJ2-3, with a possible D match to TRBD2 (6 bases). The sequencing here drew on peripheral blood, taken on day 0 of AZD1222 vaccination. The CDR3 spells CASSQGHRDSDTQYF. The CDR3 nucleotides are TGCGCCAGCAGCCAAGGCCATCGGGACTCAGATACGCAGTATTTT.